The present T cell receptor (beta chain) was sequenced within a study of T cell responses to AZD1222 COVID-19 vaccine. Findings and caveats of the study: Regions left unmutated in variants are reportedly the target of nearly half of spike-specific TCRs. White British donors predominated, females outnumbered males, and clonal diversity was possibly underestimated. Only after the peak T cell response were repertoires sampled.

Clones were read by immunoSEQ multiplex PCR, and TCRdb kept only the in-frame ones, dropping some. The profile shows 150,000 to 250,000 clones, approximately 93% of them singletons. Regarding this clone: The antigen is undetermined.

CDR1 and CDR2 (germline): LGHNA, YSLEER. Germline trimming cut 1 base from V and 6 bases from J; bases unmatched to any gene: 14. The CDR3 covers 19 residues. This sample comprised peripheral blood, obtained 28 days after the second AZD1222 dose. The receptor was isolated from an adult who received the AZD1222 COVID-19 vaccine. The J gene is TRBJ2-2, the V gene TRBV4-3; 10 bases are a match to TRBD2. The CDR3 region has the DNA TGCGCCAGCAGCCAAGGGCCGGGGACTAGCGAATCAGGACCCGGGGAGCTGTTTTTT. Amino acid sequence: CASSQGPGTSESGPGELFF.